The rows below give T cell receptor beta chains drawn from one sample of a study of blood T cell repertoires in COVID-19. Sequencing was performed with immunoSEQ multiplex PCR; in TCRdb, only in-frame clones are kept and a portion is missing. The table records about 280,000 clones, approximately 85% of them present only once. Source material: peripheral blood. These receptors were collected from a human donor in a cohort sampled during active COVID-19. Each CDR3 is given with its conserved first and last residue. The D gene is left open where the match is weak. Rows may omit the clone size; those that give it use once, few, many or a size class.

TRBV19	TRBJ1-6	TRBD1	.	CASTSTGISPLHF	TGTGCCAGTACCTCGACAGGGATTTCACCCCTCCACTTT
TRBV4-1	TRBJ2-3	TRBD2	.	CASSQVVAGGRQYF	TGCGCCAGCAGCCAAGTAGTAGCGGGAGGGAGGCAGTATTTT
TRBV21-1	TRBJ2-1	.	.	CASSSTGIDEQFF	TGTGCCAGCAGCTCGACAGGGATCGATGAGCAGTTCTTC
TRBV4-1	TRBJ2-1	.	.	CASSRQQRWGLRDSYNEQFF	TGCGCCAGCAGCCGCCAGCAGCGTTGGGGATTGAGGGACTCCTACAATGAGCAGTTCTTC
TRBV19	TRBJ1-5	.	.	CASRVQEYSNQPQHF	TGTGCCAGTAGAGTACAGGAATATAGCAATCAGCCCCAGCATTTT
TRBV19	TRBJ2-7	.	.	CASSIKAGEYEQYF	TGTGCCAGTAGTATTAAGGCAGGGGAGTACGAGCAGTACTTC
TRBV3-1/TRBV3-2	TRBJ1-1	TRBD1	.	CASSPGQGAFF	TGTGCCAGCAGCCCGGGACAGGGAGCTTTCTTT
TRBV18	TRBJ2-4	.	.	CASSPPEVSGNIQYF	TGTGCCAGCTCACCACCCGAGGTATCGGGAAACATTCAGTACTTC
TRBV7-9	TRBJ1-1	TRBD1	.	CASSFRTGSAEAFF	TGTGCCAGCAGCTTCCGGACAGGGAGCGCTGAAGCTTTCTTT
TRBV6-2/TRBV6-3	TRBJ2-1	.	.	CASSSLGSGEQFF	TGTGCCAGCAGCTCACTGGGGAGCGGTGAGCAGTTCTTC
TRBV19	TRBJ1-1	TRBD1	once	CASRSGTGWSTEAFF	TGTGCCAGTAGGTCCGGGACAGGGTGGAGCACTGAAGCTTTCTTT
TRBV7-8	TRBJ2-7	.	.	CASSPGLYEQYF	TGTGCCAGCAGCCCGGGACTTTACGAGCAGTACTTC
TRBV24-1	TRBJ2-1	TRBD2	.	CATSGGTSGRDEQFF	TGTGCCACCAGTGGTGGGACTAGCGGGAGGGATGAGCAGTTCTTC
TRBV6-5	TRBJ2-7	TRBD2	.	CASSRGTSGYEQYF	TGTGCCAGCAGCCGAGGGACTAGCGGCTACGAGCAGTACTTC
TRBV18	TRBJ2-2	TRBD1	.	CASSLDRSTGELFF	TGTGCCAGCTCACTGGACAGGTCCACCGGGGAGCTGTTTTTT
TRBV27	TRBJ1-1	TRBD1	.	CASSPQGANTEAFF	TGTGCCAGCAGCCCACAGGGGGCAAACACTGAAGCTTTCTTT
TRBV5-1	TRBJ1-4	.	few	CASSTAGTSNEKLFF	TGCGCCAGCAGCACAGCCGGGACATCAAATGAAAAACTGTTTTTT
TRBV3-1/TRBV3-2	TRBJ2-3	.	.	CASSQVEDTQYF	TGTGCCAGCAGCCAAGTAGAGGATACGCAGTATTTT
TRBV14	TRBJ1-1	.	.	CASSHTGLNTEAFF	TGTGCCAGCAGTCACACAGGGTTGAACACTGAAGCTTTCTTT
TRBV2	TRBJ2-1	TRBD2	few	CASSERLAGLGRYNEQFF	TGTGCCAGCAGTGAACGCCTAGCGGGTCTGGGTAGGTACAATGAGCAGTTCTTC
TRBV7-8	TRBJ2-7	TRBD2	few	CASSLGLAGEEQYF	TGTGCCAGCAGCCTCGGACTAGCGGGAGAAGAGCAGTACTTC
TRBV27	TRBJ2-7	TRBD1	.	CASSSILDRAYEQYF	TGTGCCAGCTCCTCGATATTGGACAGGGCCTACGAGCAGTACTTC
TRBV28	TRBJ1-1	.	.	CASSQQGFPEAFF	TGTGCCAGCAGTCAACAGGGATTCCCTGAAGCTTTCTTT
TRBV11-3	TRBJ1-5	TRBD1	.	CASSFLWDRSYSNQPQHF	TGTGCCAGCAGCTTCTTGTGGGACAGGTCCTATAGCAATCAGCCCCAGCATTTT
TRBV28	TRBJ1-4	.	.	CASSLRTSEKLFF	TGTGCCAGCAGCTTAAGGACAAGCGAAAAACTGTTTTTT
TRBV15	TRBJ2-3	TRBD2	.	CATSVGTSSSPDTQYF	TGTGCCACCAGCGTAGGGACTAGCAGTTCCCCAGATACGCAGTATTTT